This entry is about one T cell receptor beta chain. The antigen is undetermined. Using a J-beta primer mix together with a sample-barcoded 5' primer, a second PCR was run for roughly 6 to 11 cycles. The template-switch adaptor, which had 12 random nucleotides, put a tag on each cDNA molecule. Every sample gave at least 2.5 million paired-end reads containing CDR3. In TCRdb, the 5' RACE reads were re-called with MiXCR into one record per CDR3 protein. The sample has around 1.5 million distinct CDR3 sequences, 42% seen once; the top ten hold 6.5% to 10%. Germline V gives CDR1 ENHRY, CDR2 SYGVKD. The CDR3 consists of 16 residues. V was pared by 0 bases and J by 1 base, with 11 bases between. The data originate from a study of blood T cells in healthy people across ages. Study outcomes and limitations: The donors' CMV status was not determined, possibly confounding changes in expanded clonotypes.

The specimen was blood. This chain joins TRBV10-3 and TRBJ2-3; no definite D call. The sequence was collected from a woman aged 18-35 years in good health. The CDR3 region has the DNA TGTGCCATCAGTGAGTCGCAGGTATCGGGCACAGATACGCAGTATTTT. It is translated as CAISESQVSGTDTQYF.